This T cell receptor (beta chain) was captured by sequencing in a study of T cell responses to AZD1222 COVID-19 vaccine. Findings of the study overall: CD4 TCRs covered the whole spike, strongest at regions 160-218 and 743-854. Clonal diversity was possibly underestimated; the donors were predominantly white British and more often female. Baseline antibody screening turned up just a handful of seropositive AZD1222 recipients. Epitopes outside B.1.351 and B.1.1.7 mutated regions reportedly drew nearly half of spike TCRs.

V shed 4 bases and J shed 6 bases, with 8 bases lying between them. Germline lookup yields CDR1 SGDLS and CDR2 YYNGEE. The CDR3 runs 12 residues. A remark on this clone: Its specificity is unknown.

Sequencing was performed with immunoSEQ multiplex PCR; in TCRdb, only in-frame clones are kept and a portion is missing. The repertoire holds around 110,000 clones, with about nine tenths as singletons. Sequenced material: peripheral blood, taken on day 0 of AZD1222 vaccination. The rearrangement joins TRBV9 to TRBJ2-1; D assignment may be TRBD1 or TRBD2 (5 bases each). The source of this sequence is an adult in good health. The CDR3, as DNA: TGTGCCAGCAGCCCTGGGGGCAATGAGCAGTTCTTC. It translates to CASSPGGNEQFF.